This T cell receptor beta chain was found in a study of identical twins (TCRdb year 2016). For context, the study as a whole: To test whether fetal clonotypes persist, this study deep-sequenced TCR alpha and beta repertoires from monozygotic twins, from unrelated adults of various ages, and from cord blood. To rule out contamination, the twin experiments were replicated at different times with different library preparation protocols. The study at large found these results: Out-of-frame TCR alpha sharing in monozygotic twins was systematically underestimated by recombination models, whereas sharing between unrelated individuals was in agreement with the recombination models. Compared with coincidental sharing between unrelated individuals, out-of-frame TCR alpha sequences shared between twins showed an excess of sequences with low generation probability. Abundant cord blood beta clonotypes had fewer insertions, young adult naive repertoires showed a similar but weaker trend, and memory repertoires showed no such trend. Because the same donors could not be followed over many years, conclusions were based on cross-sectional statistical analysis. Zero-insertion analyses could be partly confounded by invariant T cells such as MAIT and iNKT, though diverse VJ usage argued against such confounding for most clonotypes. In beta out-of-frame sequences, excess twin sharing was weaker, because having fewer shared sequences lowered the signal-to-noise ratio.

Library creation used 5' RACE. Reads for this sample came from an Illumina HiSeq 2000. A universal primer binding site was added through template switching, and the final cDNA carried a unique molecular identifier so that TCR cDNA molecules could be counted accurately. Specific primers in the conserved constant-segment region were used to synthesize first-strand cDNA for TCR alpha and beta chains. To control for contamination, each cDNA library was double barcoded with a SMART-Mk sample barcode plus Illumina barcodes. TruSeq adapter sequences along with Illumina sample barcodes were introduced in two successive PCR steps. Sequencing of the TCR alpha and beta cDNA libraries was done on the Illumina HiSeq platform using custom primers. Per the source publication's procedure: Raw reads were processed with MiGEC to extract unique molecular identifiers, and MiXCR was used to determine CDR3 positions. For each individual, recombination models were inferred using an EM algorithm with the repgenHMM and IGoR tools. The tcR package in R was used for shared clonotype analysis, with sharing normalized by the product of cloneset sizes. To study raw recombination without the effects of thymic and clonal selection, out-of-frame nonproductive sequences were analyzed. Through fastp at Q25 and MiXCR, TCRdb rebuilt clones from the public reads, retaining in-frame beta chains. Rows with a matching CDR3 protein are joined into one entry that keeps the most common DNA and genes. The V and J calls here are based on TCRdb, not the publication. This sample holds hundreds of thousands of distinct CDR3 sequences; 5.5% to 6.5% were observed only once. The ten largest clones capture roughly 1.8% of the sample.

Comment on this clonotype: The antigen this receptor binds is unknown. Per-nucleotide qualities are absent, and no much larger clonotype sits a single base away.

All donors were healthy Caucasians. The study also sequenced three unrelated non-twin adults: a male aged 18 to 29, a male aged 50 to 59 and a female aged 50 to 59. Using Miltenyi CD45RO+ enrichment and human naive T-cell isolation kits, memory (CD45RO+) and naive T cells were isolated from PBMC. The trim is 7 bases for V and 0 bases for J, with a gap of 18 bases between the germline ends. The CDR3 has 16 amino acids, counting the end cysteine and phenylalanine. Only CDR3 DNA remains: 48 bases, in frame from the first base. CDR1 and CDR2 are read off the germline V gene as MGHDK and SYGVNS. The rearranged segments are TRBV25-1 and TRBJ2-5; the D gene is not confidently resolved. This clonotype was sampled from a man aged 18 to 35 in good health. The specimen was naive T cells sorted from blood. The cell subset or site label, read with the paper, signifies: cells isolated with a human naive T-cell isolation kit. The CDR3 in this case is CASTAASYPYQETQYF. Read as DNA, the sequence is TGTGCCAGCACCGCGGCTTCCTATCCGTACCAAGAGACCCAGTACTTC.